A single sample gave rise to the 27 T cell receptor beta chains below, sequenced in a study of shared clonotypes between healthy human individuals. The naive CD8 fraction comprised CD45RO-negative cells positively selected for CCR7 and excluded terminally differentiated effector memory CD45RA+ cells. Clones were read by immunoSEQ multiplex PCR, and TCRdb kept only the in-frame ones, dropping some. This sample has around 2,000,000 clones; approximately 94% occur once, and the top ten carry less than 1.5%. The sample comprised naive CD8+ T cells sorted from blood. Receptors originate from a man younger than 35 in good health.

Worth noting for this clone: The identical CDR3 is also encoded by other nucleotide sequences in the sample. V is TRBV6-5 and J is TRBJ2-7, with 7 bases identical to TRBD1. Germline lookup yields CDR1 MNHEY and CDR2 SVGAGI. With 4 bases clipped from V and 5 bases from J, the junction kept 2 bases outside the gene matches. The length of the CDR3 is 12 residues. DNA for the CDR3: TGTGCCAGCAGTTTAACAGGGGACGAGCAGTACTTC. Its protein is CASSLTGDEQYF.

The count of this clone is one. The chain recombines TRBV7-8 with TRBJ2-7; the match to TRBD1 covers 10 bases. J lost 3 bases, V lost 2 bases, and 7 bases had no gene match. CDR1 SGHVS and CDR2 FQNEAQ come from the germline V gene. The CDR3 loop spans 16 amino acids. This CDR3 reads CASSLWTGGAIYEQYF. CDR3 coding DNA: TGTGCCAGCAGCTTATGGACAGGGGGAGCCATCTACGAGCAGTACTTC.

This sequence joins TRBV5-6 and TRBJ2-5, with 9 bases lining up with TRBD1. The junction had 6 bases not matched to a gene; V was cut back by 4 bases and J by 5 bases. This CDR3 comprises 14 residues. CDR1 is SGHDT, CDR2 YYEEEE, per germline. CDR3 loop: CASSGTGGPETQYF. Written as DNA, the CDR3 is TGTGCCAGCAGCGGTACAGGGGGCCCGGAGACCCAGTACTTC.

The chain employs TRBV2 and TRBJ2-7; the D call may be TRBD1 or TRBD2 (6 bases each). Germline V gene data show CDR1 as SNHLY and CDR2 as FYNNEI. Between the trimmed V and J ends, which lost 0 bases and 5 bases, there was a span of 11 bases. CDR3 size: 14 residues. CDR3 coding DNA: TGTGCCAGCAGTGAAGCGCCGGGGGCCCACGAGCAGTACTTC. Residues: CASSEAPGAHEQYF. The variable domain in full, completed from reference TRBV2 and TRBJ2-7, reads EPEVTQTPSHQVTQMGQEVILRCVPISNHLYFYWYRQILGQKVEFLVSFYNNEISEKSEIFDDQFSVERPDGSNFTLKIRSTKLEDSAMYFCASSEAPGAHEQYFGPGTRLTVT.

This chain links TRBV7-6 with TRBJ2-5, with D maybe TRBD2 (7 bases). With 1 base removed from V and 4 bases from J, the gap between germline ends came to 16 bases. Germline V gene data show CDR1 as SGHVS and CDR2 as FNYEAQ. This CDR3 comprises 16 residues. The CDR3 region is CASSLGAGAPGETQYF. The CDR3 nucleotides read TGTGCCAGCAGCTTAGGTGCGGGGGCCCCAGGAGAGACCCAGTACTTC.

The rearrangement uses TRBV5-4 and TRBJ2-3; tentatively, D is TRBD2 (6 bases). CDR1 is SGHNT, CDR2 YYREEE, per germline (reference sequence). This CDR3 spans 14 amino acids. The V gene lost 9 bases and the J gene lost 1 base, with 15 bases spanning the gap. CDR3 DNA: TGTGCCACCACCGGGACGGGGGGCACAGATACGCAGTATTTT. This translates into CATTGTGGTDTQYF.

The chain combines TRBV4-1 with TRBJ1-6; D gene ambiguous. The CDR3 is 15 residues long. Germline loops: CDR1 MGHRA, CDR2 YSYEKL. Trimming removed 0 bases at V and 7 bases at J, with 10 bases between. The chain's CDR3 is CASSQDTVENSPLHF. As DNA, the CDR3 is TGCGCCAGCAGCCAAGATACTGTCGAGAATTCACCCCTCCACTTT.

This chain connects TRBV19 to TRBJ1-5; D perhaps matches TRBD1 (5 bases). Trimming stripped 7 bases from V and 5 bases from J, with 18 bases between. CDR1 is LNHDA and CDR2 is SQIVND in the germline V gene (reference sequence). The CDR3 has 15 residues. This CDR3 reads CASIGAGKLHQPQHF. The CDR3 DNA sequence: TGTGCCAGTATCGGGGCAGGGAAATTGCATCAGCCCCAGCATTTT.

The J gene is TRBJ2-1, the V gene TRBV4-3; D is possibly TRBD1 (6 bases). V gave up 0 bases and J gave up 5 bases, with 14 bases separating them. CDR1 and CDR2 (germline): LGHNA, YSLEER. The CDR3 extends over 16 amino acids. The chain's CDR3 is CASSQDGPGENNEQFF. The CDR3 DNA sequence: TGCGCCAGCAGCCAAGACGGCCCAGGGGAGAACAATGAGCAGTTCTTC.

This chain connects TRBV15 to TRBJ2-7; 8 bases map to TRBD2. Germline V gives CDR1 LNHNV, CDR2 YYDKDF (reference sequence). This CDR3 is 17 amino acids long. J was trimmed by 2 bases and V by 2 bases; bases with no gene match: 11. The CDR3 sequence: CATSRSLLAEVPYEQYF. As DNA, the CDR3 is TGTGCCACCAGCAGATCCCTACTAGCGGAGGTACCCTACGAGCAGTACTTC.

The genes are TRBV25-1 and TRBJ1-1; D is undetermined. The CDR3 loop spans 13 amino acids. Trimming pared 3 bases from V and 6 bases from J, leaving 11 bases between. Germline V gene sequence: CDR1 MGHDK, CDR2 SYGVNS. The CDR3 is CASSEGNDPEAFF. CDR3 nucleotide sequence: TGTGCCAGCAGTGAGGGCAACGACCCTGAAGCTTTCTTT.

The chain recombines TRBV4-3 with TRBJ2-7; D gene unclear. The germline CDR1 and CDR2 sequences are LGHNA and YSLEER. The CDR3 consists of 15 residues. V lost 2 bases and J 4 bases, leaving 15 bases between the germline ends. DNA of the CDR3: TGCGCCAGCAGCCAATATCTAGGGCTAGGGTACGAGCAGTACTTC. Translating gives CASSQYLGLGYEQYF.

CDR3 sequence reads: CASSGPLAVVGELFF. CDR3 coding DNA: TGTGCCAGCAGTGGCCCACTAGCGGTGGTCGGGGAGCTGTTTTTT. This rearrangement joins TRBV6-6 to TRBJ2-2; 8 bases align to TRBD2. V lost 5 bases and J lost 7; bases outside the gene matches: 9. CDR1 MNHNY and CDR2 SVGAGI come from the germline V gene (reference sequence). The CDR3 is made up of 15 amino acids.

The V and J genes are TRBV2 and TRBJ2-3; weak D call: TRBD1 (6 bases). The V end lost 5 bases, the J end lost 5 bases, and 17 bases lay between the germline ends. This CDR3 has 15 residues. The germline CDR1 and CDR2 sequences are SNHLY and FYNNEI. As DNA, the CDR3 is TGTGCCAGCAGTATTGGGCAGGGGATAGAAGATACGCAGTATTTT. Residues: CASSIGQGIEDTQYF.

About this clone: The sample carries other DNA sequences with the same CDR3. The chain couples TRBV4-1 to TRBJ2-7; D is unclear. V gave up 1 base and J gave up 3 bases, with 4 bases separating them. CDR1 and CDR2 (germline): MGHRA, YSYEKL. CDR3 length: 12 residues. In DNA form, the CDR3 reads TGCGCCAGCAGCCAAGGAAGCTACGAGCAGTACTTC. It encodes CASSQGSYEQYF.

As DNA, the CDR3 is TGTGCCAGCAGTTACTTGGACAGGGGGGATCAGCCCCAGCATTTT. The encoded protein is CASSYLDRGDQPQHF. The genes are TRBV6-6 and TRBJ1-5; 10 bases map to TRBD1. J gave up 5 bases and V 1 base, and 2 bases lay outside the gene matches. Germline CDR1 reads MNHNY; CDR2 reads SVGAGI (reference sequence). The CDR3 is made up of 15 amino acids.

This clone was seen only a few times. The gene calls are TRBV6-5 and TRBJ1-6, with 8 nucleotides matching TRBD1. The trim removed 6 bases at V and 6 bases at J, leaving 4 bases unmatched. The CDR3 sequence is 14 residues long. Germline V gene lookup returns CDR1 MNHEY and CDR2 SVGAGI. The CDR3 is CASSFDRGNSPLHF. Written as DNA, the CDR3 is TGTGCCAGCAGCTTCGACAGGGGTAATTCACCCCTCCACTTT.

The CDR3 DNA sequence: TGTGCCAGTAGTATAGTGACAGGGGGTGGGGAGACCCAGTACTTC. Translation gives CASSIVTGGGETQYF. The chain carries TRBV19 and TRBJ2-5; 9 nucleotides align to TRBD1. Germline-derived CDR1 and CDR2 are LNHDA and SQIVND (reference sequence). Trimming removed 1 base from V and 5 bases from J; junction bases left unmatched: 5. This CDR3 region has 15 residues.

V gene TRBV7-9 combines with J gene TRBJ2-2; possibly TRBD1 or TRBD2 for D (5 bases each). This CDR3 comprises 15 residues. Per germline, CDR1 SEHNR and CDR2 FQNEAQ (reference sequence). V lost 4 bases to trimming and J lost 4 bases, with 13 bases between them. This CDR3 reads CASSSSGPFTGELFF. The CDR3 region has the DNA TGTGCCAGCAGCTCTTCGGGACCCTTCACCGGGGAGCTGTTTTTT.

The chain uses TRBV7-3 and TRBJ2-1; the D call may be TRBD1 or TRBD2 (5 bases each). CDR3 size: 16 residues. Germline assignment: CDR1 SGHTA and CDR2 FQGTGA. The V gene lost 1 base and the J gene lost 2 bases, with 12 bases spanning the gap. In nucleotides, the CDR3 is TGTGCCAGCAGCTTAAAGTCGGGGCCTACCTACAATGAGCAGTTCTTC. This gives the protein CASSLKSGPTYNEQFF.

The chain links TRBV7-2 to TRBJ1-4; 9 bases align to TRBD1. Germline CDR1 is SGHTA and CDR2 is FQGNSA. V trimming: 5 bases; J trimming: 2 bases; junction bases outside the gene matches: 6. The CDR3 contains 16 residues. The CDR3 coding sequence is TGTGCCAGCAGCGAAACTACAGGGGGCACTAATGAAAAACTGTTTTTT. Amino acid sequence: CASSETTGGTNEKLFF.

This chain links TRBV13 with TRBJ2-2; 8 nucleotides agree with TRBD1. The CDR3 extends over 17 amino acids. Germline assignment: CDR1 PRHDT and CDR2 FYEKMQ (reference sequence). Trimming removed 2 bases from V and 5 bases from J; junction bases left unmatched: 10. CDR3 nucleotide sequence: TGTGCCAGCAGCTTAAAATTCGGGCAGGGGGCTACCGGGGAGCTGTTTTTT. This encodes CASSLKFGQGATGELFF. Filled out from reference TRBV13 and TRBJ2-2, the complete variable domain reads AAGVIQSPRHLIKEKRETATLKCYPIPRHDTVYWYQQGPGQDPQFLISFYEKMQSDKGSIPDRFSAQQFSDYHSELNMSSLELGDSALYFCASSLKFGQGATGELFFGEGSRLTVL.

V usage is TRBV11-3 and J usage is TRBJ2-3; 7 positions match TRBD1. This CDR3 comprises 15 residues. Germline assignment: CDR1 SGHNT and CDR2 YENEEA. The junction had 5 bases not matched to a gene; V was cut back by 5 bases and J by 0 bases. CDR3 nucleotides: TGTGCCAGCAGCCCAGGGACAGCTAGCACAGATACGCAGTATTTT. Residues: CASSPGTASTDTQYF.

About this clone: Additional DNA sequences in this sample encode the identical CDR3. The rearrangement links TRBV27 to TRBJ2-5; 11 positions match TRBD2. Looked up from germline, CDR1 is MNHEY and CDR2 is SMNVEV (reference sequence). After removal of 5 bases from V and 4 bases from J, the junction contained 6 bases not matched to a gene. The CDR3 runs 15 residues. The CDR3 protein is CASSAGTSGRETQYF. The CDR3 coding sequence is TGTGCCAGCAGTGCGGGGACTAGCGGTCGAGAGACCCAGTACTTC.

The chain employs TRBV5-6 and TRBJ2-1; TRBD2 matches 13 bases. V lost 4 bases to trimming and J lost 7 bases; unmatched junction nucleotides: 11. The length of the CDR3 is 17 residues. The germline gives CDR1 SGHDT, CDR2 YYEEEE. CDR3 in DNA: TGTGCCAGCAGCGGACGCGGGAGACTAGCGGGAGGAAATGAGCAGTTCTTC. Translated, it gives CASSGRGRLAGGNEQFF.

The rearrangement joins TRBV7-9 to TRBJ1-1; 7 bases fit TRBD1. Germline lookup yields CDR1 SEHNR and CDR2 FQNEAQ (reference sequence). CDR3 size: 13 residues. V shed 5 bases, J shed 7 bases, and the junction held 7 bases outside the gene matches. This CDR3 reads CASSHRGRIEAFF. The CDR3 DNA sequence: TGTGCCAGCAGCCACAGGGGCCGGATTGAAGCTTTCTTT.

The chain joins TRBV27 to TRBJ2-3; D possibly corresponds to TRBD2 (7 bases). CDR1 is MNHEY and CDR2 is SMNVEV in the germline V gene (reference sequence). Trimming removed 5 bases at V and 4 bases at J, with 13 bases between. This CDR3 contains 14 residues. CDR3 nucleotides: TGTGCCAGCAGTGGGAGGGGGAGTCCAGATACGCAGTATTTT. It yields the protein CASSGRGSPDTQYF.